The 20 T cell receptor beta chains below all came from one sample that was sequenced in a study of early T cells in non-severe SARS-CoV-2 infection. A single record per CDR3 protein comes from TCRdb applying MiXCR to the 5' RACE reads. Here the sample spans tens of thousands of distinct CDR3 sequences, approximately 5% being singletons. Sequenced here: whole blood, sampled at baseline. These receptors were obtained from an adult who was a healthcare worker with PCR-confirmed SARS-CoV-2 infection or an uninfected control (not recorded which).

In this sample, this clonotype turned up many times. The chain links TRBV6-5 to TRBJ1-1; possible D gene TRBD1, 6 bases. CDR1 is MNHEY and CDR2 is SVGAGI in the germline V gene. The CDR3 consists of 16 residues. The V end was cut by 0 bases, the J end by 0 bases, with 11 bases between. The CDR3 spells CASSYSTGQLNTEAFF. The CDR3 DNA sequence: TGTGCCAGCAGTTACTCAACCGGACAGTTGAACACTGAAGCTTTCTTT.

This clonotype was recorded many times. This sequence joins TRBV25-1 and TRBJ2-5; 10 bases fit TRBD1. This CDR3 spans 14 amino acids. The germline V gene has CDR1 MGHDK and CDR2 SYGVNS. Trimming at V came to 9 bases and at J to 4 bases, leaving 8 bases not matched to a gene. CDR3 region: CASRQGAIGETQYF. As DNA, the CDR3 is TGTGCCAGTCGACAGGGGGCGATCGGAGAGACCCAGTACTTC.

The CDR3 region has the DNA TGCGCCAGCAGCCCGGGGGCGGCCTCAGAGACCCAGTACTTC. Its translation: CASSPGAASETQYF. The rearrangement links TRBV5-1 to TRBJ2-5, with D possibly called TRBD1 or TRBD2 (6 bases each). The CDR3 covers 14 residues. The germline V gene has CDR1 SGHRS and CDR2 YFSETQ. With 4 bases removed from V and 4 bases from J, the gap between germline ends came to 14 bases.

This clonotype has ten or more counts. CDR3 nucleotides: TGTGCCAGCAGTGAGGTCCTCAATGAGCAGTTCTTC. Protein: CASSEVLNEQFF. The chain employs TRBV25-1 and TRBJ2-1; D gene unclear. V was shortened by 3 bases and J by 6 bases, with 6 bases between the two germline ends. This CDR3 comprises 12 residues. In germline, CDR1 is MGHDK, CDR2 SYGVNS.

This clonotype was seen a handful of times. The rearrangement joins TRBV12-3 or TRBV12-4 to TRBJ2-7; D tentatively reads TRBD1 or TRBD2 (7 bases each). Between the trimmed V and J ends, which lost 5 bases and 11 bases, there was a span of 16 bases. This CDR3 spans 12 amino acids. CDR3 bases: TGTGCCAGCAGTCTAAGACAGGGAGGGGAGTACTTC. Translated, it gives CASSLRQGGEYF.

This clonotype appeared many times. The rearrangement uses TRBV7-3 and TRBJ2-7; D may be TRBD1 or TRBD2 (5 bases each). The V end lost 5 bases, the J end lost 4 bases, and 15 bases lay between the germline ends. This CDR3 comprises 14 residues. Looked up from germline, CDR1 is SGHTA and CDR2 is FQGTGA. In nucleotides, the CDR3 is TGTGCCAGCAGCCGAATGGGTGGGGGTTACGAGCAGTACTTC. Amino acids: CASSRMGGGYEQYF.

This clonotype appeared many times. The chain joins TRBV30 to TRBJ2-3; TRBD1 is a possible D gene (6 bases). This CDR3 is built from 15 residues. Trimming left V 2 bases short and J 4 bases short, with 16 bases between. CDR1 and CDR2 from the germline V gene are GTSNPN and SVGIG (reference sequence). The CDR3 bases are TGTGCCTGGAGTACCGGCGTCAGGGGATCAGATACGCAGTATTTT. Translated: CAWSTGVRGSDTQYF.

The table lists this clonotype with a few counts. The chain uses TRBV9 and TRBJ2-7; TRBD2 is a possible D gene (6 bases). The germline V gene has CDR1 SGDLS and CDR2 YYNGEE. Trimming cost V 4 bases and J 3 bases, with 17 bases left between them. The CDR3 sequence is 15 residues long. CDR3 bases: TGTGCCAGCAGCCCGGGAGCGGGCTCCAACTACGAGCAGTACTTC. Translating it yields CASSPGAGSNYEQYF.

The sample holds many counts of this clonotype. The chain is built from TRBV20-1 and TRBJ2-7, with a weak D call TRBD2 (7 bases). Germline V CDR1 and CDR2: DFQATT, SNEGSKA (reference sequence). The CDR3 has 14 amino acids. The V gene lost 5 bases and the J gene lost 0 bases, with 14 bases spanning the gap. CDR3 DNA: TGCAGTGCTCCACCGGGGGGCAACTCCTACGAGCAGTACTTC. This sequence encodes CSAPPGGNSYEQYF.

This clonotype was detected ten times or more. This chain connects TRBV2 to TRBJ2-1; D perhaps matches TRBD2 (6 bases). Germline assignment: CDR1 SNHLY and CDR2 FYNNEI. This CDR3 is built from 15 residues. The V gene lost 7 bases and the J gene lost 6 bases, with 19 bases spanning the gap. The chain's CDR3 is CASKVELAPANEQFF. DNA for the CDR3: TGTGCCAGCAAGGTCGAACTAGCTCCGGCCAATGAGCAGTTCTTC. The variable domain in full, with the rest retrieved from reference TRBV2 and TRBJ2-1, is EPEVTQTPSHQVTQMGQEVILRCVPISNHLYFYWYRQILGQKVEFLVSFYNNEISEKSEIFDDQFSVERPDGSNFTLKIRSTKLEDSAMYFCASKVELAPANEQFFGPGTRLTVL.

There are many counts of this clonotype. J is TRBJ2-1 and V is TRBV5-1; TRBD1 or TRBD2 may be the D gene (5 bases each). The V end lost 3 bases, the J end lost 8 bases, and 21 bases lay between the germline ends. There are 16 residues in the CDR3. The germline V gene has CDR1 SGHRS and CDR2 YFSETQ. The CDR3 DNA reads TGCGCCAGCAGCTCCCCCCCGGGACGCCTTATGGATGAGCAGTTCTTC. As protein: CASSSPPGRLMDEQFF.

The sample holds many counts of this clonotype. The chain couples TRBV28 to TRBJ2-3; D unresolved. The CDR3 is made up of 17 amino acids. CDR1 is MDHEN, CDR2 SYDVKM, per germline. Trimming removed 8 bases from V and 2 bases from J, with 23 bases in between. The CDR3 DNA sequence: TGTGCCAGCGGGTTCGGGCCAATTCGTTTCTTCACAGATACGCAGTATTTT. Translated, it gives CASGFGPIRFFTDTQYF.

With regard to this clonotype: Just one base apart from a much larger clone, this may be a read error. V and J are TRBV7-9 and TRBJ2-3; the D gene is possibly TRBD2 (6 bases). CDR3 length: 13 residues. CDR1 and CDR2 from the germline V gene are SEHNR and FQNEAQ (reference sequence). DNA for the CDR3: TGTGCCAGCAGGGGGGGAAGCACAGATATGCAGTATTTT. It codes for CASRGGSTDMQYF.

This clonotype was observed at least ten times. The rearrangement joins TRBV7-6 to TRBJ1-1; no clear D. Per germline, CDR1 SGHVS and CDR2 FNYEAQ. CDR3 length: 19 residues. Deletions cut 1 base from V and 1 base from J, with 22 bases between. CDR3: CASSLGVWVGGGQNTEAFF. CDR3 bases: TGTGCCAGCAGCTTAGGGGTTTGGGTCGGCGGTGGGCAGAACACTGAAGCTTTCTTT. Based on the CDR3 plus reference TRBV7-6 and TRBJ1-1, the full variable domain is GAGVSQSPRYKVTKRGQDVALRCDPISGHVSLYWYRQALGQGPEFLTYFNYEAQQDKSGLPNDRFSAERPEGSISTLTIQRTEQRDSAMYRCASSLGVWVGGGQNTEAFFGQGTRLTVV.

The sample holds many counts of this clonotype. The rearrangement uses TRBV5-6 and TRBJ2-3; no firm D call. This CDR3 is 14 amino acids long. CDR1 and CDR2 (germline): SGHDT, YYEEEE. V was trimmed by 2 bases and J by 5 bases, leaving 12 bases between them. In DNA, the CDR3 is TGTGCCAGCAGCTTCAAGGGTGTGAAAGATACGCAGTATTTT. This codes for CASSFKGVKDTQYF.

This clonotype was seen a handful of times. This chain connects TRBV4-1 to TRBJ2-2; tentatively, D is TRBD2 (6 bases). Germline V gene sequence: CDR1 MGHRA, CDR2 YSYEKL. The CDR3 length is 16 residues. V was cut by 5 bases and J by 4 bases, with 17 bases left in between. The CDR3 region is CASSFTSHGGTGELFF. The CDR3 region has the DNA TGCGCCAGCAGCTTTACATCCCACGGGGGCACCGGGGAGCTGTTTTTT.

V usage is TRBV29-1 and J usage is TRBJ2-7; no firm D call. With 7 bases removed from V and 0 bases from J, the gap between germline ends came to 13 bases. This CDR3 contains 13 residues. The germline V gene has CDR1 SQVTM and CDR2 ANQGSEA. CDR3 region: CSAKTYGSYEQYF. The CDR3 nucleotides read TGCAGCGCAAAAACCTACGGCTCCTACGAGCAGTACTTC.

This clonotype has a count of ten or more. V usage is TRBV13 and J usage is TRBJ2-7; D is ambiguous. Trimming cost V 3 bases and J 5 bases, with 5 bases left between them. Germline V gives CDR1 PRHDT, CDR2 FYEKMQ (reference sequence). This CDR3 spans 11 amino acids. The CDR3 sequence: CASSFANEQYF. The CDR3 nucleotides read TGTGCCAGCAGCTTTGCTAACGAGCAGTACTTC.

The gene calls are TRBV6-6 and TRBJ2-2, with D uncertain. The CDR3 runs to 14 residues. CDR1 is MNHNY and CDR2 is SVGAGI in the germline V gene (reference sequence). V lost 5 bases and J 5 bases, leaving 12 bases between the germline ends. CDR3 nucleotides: TGTGCCAGCAGTAACTGGGGATTAACCGGGGAGCTGTTTTTT. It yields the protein CASSNWGLTGELFF.

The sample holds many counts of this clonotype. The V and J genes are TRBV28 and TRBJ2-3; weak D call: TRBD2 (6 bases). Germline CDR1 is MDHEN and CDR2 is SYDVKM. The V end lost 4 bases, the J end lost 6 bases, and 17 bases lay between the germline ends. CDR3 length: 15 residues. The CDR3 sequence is CASSSPGDVTDTQYF. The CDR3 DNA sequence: TGTGCCAGCAGTTCCCCGGGAGATGTAACGGATACGCAGTATTTT.